This T cell receptor beta chain comes out of a study of T-cell reconstitution after alpha-beta-depleted transplantation in children. Germline V gives CDR1 MNHEY, CDR2 SVGAGI. The CDR3 runs 13 residues. V lost 5 bases and J 9 bases, leaving 14 bases between the germline ends. This clonotype has only a few counts. TCRbeta library construction was performed incorporating unique molecular identifiers. TCRdb recomputed calls from the PCR reads with MiXCR, one row per CDR3 protein. The sample carries some 520,000 distinct CDR3 sequences, roughly 33% recorded once. Sequences were derived from PBMCs from the stem cell graft donor, sampled from the stem cell graft. This TCR was sampled from a human donor who donated a stem cell graft to a child with aplastic anemia. The rearrangement links TRBV6-5 to TRBJ1-5; tentative D call: TRBD1 (5 bases). CDR3 DNA: TGTGCCAGCAGTAGGGACGGGGGGACGCCCCAGCATTTT. It encodes CASSRDGGTPQHF.